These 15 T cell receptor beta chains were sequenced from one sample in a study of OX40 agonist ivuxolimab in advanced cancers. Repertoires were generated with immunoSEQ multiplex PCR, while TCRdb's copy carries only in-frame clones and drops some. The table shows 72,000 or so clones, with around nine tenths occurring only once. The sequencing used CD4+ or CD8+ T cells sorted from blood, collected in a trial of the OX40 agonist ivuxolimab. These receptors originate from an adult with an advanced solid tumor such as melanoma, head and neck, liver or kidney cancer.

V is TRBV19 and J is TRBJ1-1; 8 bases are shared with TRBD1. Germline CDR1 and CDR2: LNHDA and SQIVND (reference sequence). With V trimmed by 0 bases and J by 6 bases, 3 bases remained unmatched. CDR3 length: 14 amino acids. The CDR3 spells CASSIEDRDAEAFF. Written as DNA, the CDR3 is TGTGCCAGTAGTATAGAGGACAGGGACGCTGAAGCTTTCTTT.

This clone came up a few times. The CDR3 loop is CSVGGSGRQFF. CDR3 nucleotides: TGCAGTGTTGGGGGTAGCGGTCGCCAGTTCTTC. V usage is TRBV20-1 and J usage is TRBJ2-1; D is possibly TRBD2 (6 bases). V lost 7 bases and J lost 13, with 17 bases in between. The germline gives CDR1 DFQATT, CDR2 SNEGSKA (reference sequence). The CDR3 contains 11 residues.

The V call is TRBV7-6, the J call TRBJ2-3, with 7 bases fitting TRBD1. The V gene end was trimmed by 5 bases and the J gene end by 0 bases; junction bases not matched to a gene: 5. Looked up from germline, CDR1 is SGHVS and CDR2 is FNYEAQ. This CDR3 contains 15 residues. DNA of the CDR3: TGTGCCAGCAGCCGACAGGGAGTGAGCACAGATACGCAGTATTTT. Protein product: CASSRQGVSTDTQYF. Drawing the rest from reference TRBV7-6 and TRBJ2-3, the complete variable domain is GAGVSQSPRYKVTKRGQDVALRCDPISGHVSLYWYRQALGQGPEFLTYFNYEAQQDKSGLPNDRFSAERPEGSISTLTIQRTEQRDSAMYRCASSRQGVSTDTQYFGPGTRLTVL.

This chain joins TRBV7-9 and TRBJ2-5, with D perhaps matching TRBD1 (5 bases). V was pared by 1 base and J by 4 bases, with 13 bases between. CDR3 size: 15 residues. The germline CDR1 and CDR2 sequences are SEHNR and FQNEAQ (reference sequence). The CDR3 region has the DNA TGTGCCAGCAGCTTAGGTGGACAACTTTCAGAGACCCAGTACTTC. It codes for CASSLGGQLSETQYF.

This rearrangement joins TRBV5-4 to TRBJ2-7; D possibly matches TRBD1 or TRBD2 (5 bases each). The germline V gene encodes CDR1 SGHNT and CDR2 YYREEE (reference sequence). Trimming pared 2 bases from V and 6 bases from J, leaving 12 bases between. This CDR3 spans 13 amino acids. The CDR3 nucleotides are TGTGCCAGCAGCTTTCGAGGGACCCCCGAGCAGTACTTC. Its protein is CASSFRGTPEQYF.

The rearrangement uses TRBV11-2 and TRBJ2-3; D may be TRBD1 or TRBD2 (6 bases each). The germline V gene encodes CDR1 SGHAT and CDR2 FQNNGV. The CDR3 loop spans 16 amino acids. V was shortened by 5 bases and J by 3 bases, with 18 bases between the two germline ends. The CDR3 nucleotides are TGTGCCAGCAGCCCCAACGGGGGCGCGATAACAGATACGCAGTATTTT. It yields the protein CASSPNGGAITDTQYF.

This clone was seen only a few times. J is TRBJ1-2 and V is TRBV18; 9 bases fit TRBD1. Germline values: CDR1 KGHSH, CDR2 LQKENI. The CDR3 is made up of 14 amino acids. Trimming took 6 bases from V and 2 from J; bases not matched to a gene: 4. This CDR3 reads CASSWTGANYGYTF. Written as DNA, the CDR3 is TGTGCCAGCTCCTGGACAGGGGCCAACTATGGCTACACCTTC.

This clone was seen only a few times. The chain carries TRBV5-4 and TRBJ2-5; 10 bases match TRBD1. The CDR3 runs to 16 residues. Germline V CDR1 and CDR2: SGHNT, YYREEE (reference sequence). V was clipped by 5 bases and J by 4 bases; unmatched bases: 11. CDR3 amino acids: CASRPTGTGVSETQYF. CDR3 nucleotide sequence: TGTGCCAGCAGGCCCACCGGGACAGGGGTGTCAGAGACCCAGTACTTC.

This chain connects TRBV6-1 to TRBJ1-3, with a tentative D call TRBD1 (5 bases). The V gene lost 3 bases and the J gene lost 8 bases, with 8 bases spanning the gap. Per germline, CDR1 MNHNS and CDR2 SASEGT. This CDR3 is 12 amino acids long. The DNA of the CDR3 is TGTGCCAGCAGTGAGGAGGGGTACACCATATATTTT. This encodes CASSEEGYTIYF.

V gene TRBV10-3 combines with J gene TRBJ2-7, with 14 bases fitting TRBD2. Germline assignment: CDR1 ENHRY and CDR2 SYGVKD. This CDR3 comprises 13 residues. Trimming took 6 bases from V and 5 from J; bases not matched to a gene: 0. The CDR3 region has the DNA TGTGCCATCAGGACTAGCGGGGGGGACGAGCAGTACTTC. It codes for CAIRTSGGDEQYF.

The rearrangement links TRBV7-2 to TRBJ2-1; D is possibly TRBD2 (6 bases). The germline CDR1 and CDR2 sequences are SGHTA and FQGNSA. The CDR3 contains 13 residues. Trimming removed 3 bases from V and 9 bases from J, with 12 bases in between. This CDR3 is CASSLCMEGEQFF. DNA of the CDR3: TGTGCCAGCAGCTTGTGCATGGAGGGTGAGCAGTTCTTC.

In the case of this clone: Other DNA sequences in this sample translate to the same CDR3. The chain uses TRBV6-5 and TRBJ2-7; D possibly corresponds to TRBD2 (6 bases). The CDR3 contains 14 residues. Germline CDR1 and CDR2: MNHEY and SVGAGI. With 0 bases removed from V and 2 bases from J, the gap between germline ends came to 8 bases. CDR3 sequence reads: CASSYSGGPYEQYF. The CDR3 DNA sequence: TGTGCCAGCAGTTACTCCGGAGGGCCCTACGAGCAGTACTTC.

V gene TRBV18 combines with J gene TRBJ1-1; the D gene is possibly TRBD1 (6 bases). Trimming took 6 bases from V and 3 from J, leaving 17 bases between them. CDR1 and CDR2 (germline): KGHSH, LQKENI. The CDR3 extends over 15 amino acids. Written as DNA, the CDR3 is TGTGCCAGCTCTCGGGCGGGGGCGCGCTACACTGAAGCTTTCTTT. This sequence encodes CASSRAGARYTEAFF.

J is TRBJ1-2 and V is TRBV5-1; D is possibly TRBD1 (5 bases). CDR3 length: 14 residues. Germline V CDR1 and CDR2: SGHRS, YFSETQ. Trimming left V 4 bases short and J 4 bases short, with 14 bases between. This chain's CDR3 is CASSTNLGTYGYTF. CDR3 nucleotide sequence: TGCGCCAGCAGCACTAATTTAGGGACCTATGGCTACACCTTC.

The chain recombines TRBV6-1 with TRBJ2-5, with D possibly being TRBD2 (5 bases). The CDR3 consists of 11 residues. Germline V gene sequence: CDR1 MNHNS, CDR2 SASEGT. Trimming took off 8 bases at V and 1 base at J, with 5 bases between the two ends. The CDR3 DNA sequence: TGTGCCAGCCGGGGCCAAGAGACCCAGTACTTC. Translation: CASRGQETQYF.